This passage covers 10 T cell receptor beta chains from one sample sequenced in a study of cytomegalovirus exposure and HLA in healthy donors listed by TCRdb under 2017. The receptor library was made with the immunoSEQ multiplex PCR assay. For the multiplex PCR, a mixture combining 60 forward primers for TCR Vbeta segments and 13 reverse primers for TCR Jbeta segments was used. TCRdb retrieved this table from immuneACCESS and kept in-frame rearrangements only. Not all clones are present; in checked studies, unresolved V genes account for under half, and no reason is known for the remainder. The table for this sample lists 30,000 to 45,000 clones; roughly 89% of them were counted only once. The biggest ten clones account for over 10% of the sample. The sequenced sample was PBMCs. The receptors originated from a middle-aged woman in good health and CMV-seropositive.

This chain joins TRBV7-9 and TRBJ1-4, with 7 bases matching TRBD1. The germline gives CDR1 SEHNR, CDR2 FQNEAQ (reference sequence). V was pared by 4 bases and J by 0 bases, with 5 bases of the junction left unmatched. The CDR3 consists of 16 residues. The CDR3 DNA reads as TGTGCCAGCAGCTCTGGACAGGCGTCAACTAATGAAAAACTGTTTTTT. Translation: CASSSGQASTNEKLFF. Full variable domain (remainder filled in from reference TRBV7-9 and TRBJ1-4): DTGVSQNPRHKITKRGQNVTFRCDPISEHNRLYWYRQTLGQGPEFLTYFQNEAQLEKSRLLSDRFSAERPKGSFSTLEIQRTEQGDSAMYLCASSSGQASTNEKLFFGSGTQLSVL.

This rearrangement joins TRBV7-9 to TRBJ2-1; no firm D call. The CDR3 has 15 residues. V was shortened by 5 bases and J by 5 bases, with 16 bases between the two germline ends. Looked up from germline, CDR1 is SEHNR and CDR2 is FQNEAQ (reference sequence). CDR3 in DNA: TGTGCCAGCAGCCATTCCTTACAGAGAAACAATGAGCAGTTCTTC. Its protein product is CASSHSLQRNNEQFF.

This chain links TRBV11-2 with TRBJ2-7, with D perhaps matching TRBD1 (5 bases). The CDR3 contains 14 residues. In germline, CDR1 is SGHAT, CDR2 FQNNGV. V lost 2 bases to trimming and J lost 2 bases, with 10 bases between them. The CDR3 spells CASSLPLTAYEQYF. The CDR3 region has the DNA TGTGCCAGCAGCTTACCCCTGACAGCCTACGAGCAGTACTTC.

V gene TRBV5-5 combines with J gene TRBJ1-2, with D maybe TRBD1 (6 bases). V gave up 4 bases and J gave up 4 bases, with 17 bases separating them. The CDR3 length is 15 residues. Germline CDR1 is SGHKS and CDR2 is YYEKEE (reference sequence). CDR3 protein: CASSQTGPGSYGYTF. The CDR3, as DNA: TGTGCCAGCAGCCAGACAGGCCCTGGGAGCTATGGCTACACCTTC.

V and J are TRBV19 and TRBJ2-7; TRBD1 matches 10 bases. Germline V gene sequence: CDR1 LNHDA, CDR2 SQIVND (reference sequence). The V gene end was trimmed by 5 bases and the J gene end by 2 bases; junction bases not matched to a gene: 3. CDR3 length equals 14 residues. This CDR3 reads CASSWGTGAYEQYF. CDR3 in DNA: TGTGCCAGTAGTTGGGGGACAGGGGCCTACGAGCAGTACTTC.

V is TRBV6-6 and J is TRBJ1-2; D remains ambiguous. The germline gives CDR1 MNHNY, CDR2 SVGAGI (reference sequence). Trimming took off 0 bases at V and 0 bases at J, with 5 bases between the two ends. The CDR3 runs 14 residues. For the CDR3, the DNA is TGTGCCAGCAGTTACTCGACAACTAACTATGGCTACACCTTC. The encoded protein is CASSYSTTNYGYTF.

The chain combines TRBV9 with TRBJ2-2; D remains unclear. Trimming took off 4 bases at V and 2 bases at J, with 6 bases between the two ends. Germline CDR1 is SGDLS and CDR2 is YYNGEE. This CDR3 region has 13 residues. In DNA form, the CDR3 reads TGTGCCAGCAGCCCCCCAAACACCGGGGAGCTGTTTTTT. Encoded protein: CASSPPNTGELFF.

This chain connects TRBV5-1 to TRBJ2-7, with a weak D call TRBD1 (5 bases). Germline-derived CDR1 and CDR2 are SGHRS and YFSETQ. This CDR3 region has 15 residues. With 1 base removed from V and 7 bases from J, the gap between germline ends came to 18 bases. CDR3 in amino acids: CASSLPGREMVEQYF. The CDR3 bases are TGCGCCAGCAGCTTGCCGGGCAGGGAAATGGTAGAGCAGTACTTC.

The chain is built from TRBV5-4 and TRBJ2-7; TRBD1 agrees at 10 bases. The CDR3 length is 15 residues. Trimming removed 4 bases from V and 2 bases from J; junction bases left unmatched: 6. Germline V gene data show CDR1 as SGHNT and CDR2 as YYREEE (reference sequence). The CDR3 coding sequence is TGTGCCAGCAGCCGAGCGGGACAGGGGACCTACGAGCAGTACTTC. This gives the protein CASSRAGQGTYEQYF. The entire variable domain, with the rest obtained from reference TRBV5-4 and TRBJ2-7, is as follows: ETGVTQSPTHLIKTRGQQVTLRCSSQSGHNTVSWYQQALGQGPQFIFQYYREEENGRGNFPPRFSGLQFPNYSSELNVNALELDDSALYLCASSRAGQGTYEQYFGPGTRLTVT.

This chain connects TRBV14 to TRBJ2-3; possibly TRBD1 for D (5 bases). This CDR3 is 14 amino acids long. Trimming removed 4 bases at V and 5 bases at J, with 13 bases between. Germline CDR1 SGHDN, CDR2 FVKESK. The CDR3 protein is CASSPAGSKDTQYF. In nucleotides, the CDR3 is TGTGCCAGCAGCCCAGCAGGGTCAAAAGATACGCAGTATTTT. Looking up the rest from reference TRBV14 and TRBJ2-3 gives the full variable domain: EAGVTQFPSHSVIEKGQTVTLRCDPISGHDNLYWYRRVMGKEIKFLLHFVKESKQDESGMPNNRFLAERTGGTYSTLKVQPAELEDSGVYFCASSPAGSKDTQYFGPGTRLTVL.